The 2 T cell receptor beta chains reported below all come from one sample, sequenced in a study of blood T cell repertoires in COVID-19. The method was immunoSEQ multiplex PCR; TCRdb's version includes in-frame clones alone and lacks a portion of them. The sample has 210,000 or so clones, roughly 90% seen once. Sequencing input: peripheral blood. Source of these receptors: a woman aged 35 to 49 who had recovered from COVID-19.

V and J are TRBV30 and TRBJ2-7; 8 nucleotides line up with TRBD2. Germline CDR1 GTSNPN, CDR2 SVGIG (reference sequence). CDR3 size: 14 residues. V was clipped by 3 bases and J by 0 bases; unmatched bases: 4. As DNA, the CDR3 is TGTGCCTGGAGGACGGCGGGAGGCTCCTACGAGCAGTACTTC. Its translation: CAWRTAGGSYEQYF.

V and J are TRBV6-5 and TRBJ2-7; 10 bases match TRBD1. There are 14 residues in the CDR3. Losses at the gene ends were 6 bases for V and 3 bases for J; bases not matched to a gene: 5. Germline values: CDR1 MNHEY, CDR2 SVGAGI. The CDR3 region is CASRDRGAGYEQYF. The CDR3 DNA reads TGTGCCAGCAGGGACAGGGGGGCTGGCTACGAGCAGTACTTC.